The rows below give T cell receptor beta chains drawn from one sample of a study of regulatory T cells in long-lasting Graves disease. TCRdb called the multiplex PCR reads again in MiXCR, with one record for every CDR3 protein. The sample gives 320,000 or so distinct CDR3 sequences, about 18% of which show up once; less than 40% is in the top ten. Sample: peripheral blood mononuclear cells (PBMCs), taken at new diagnosis, from a patient treated with antithyroid drugs. Receptors were obtained from a female donor with Graves disease. CDR3s include the opening cysteine and the closing phenylalanine or tryptophan. Each record gives: V gene, clone size, D gene, J gene, CDR3 protein, CDR3 DNA. The D gene is left open where the match is weak. Size is stated for part of the rows, as once, few or many counts, or as a class when the clone is expanded.

TRBV20-1,.,TRBD2,TRBJ2-5,CSARFPSGRAFGETQYF,TGCAGTGCTAGATTTCCTAGCGGGAGGGCCTTTGGAGAGACCCAGTACTTC
TRBV2,many,.,TRBJ2-5,CASSAEIRETQYF,TGTGCCAGCAGTGCGGAAATAAGAGAGACCCAGTACTTC
TRBV2,many,.,TRBJ2-7,CASSDGYSLRYEQYF,TGTGCCAGCTCGGACGGCTATAGCTTGCGATACGAGCAGTACTTC
TRBV27,many,.,TRBJ2-1,CASSLVQAYNEQFF,TGTGCCAGCAGTTTAGTACAGGCCTACAATGAGCAGTTCTTC
TRBV12-3/TRBV12-4,.,.,TRBJ1-4,CASRPQGVEKLFF,TGTGCCAGCAGACCACAGGGTGTAGAAAAACTGTTTTTT
TRBV20-1,many,.,TRBJ2-7,CSALTRDEQYF,TGCAGTGCATTGACCCGGGACGAGCAGTACTTC
TRBV4-2,many,TRBD1,TRBJ2-3,CASSQDRTTDTQYF,TGTGCCAGCAGCCAGGACAGGACCACAGATACGCAGTATTTT
TRBV15,many,.,TRBJ1-6,CATSRDFRDSPLHF,TGTGCCACCAGCAGAGATTTCCGGGATTCACCCCTCCACTTT
TRBV12-3/TRBV12-4,.,.,TRBJ2-5,CASSGGVNEVQYF,TGTGCCAGCAGTGGCGGAGTTAACGAGGTCCAGTACTTC
TRBV6-1,many,.,TRBJ2-7,CASSGARTYEQYF,TGTGCCAGCAGCGGAGCGCGGACCTACGAGCAGTACTTC
TRBV12-3/TRBV12-4,many,TRBD1,TRBJ1-1,CASRRRPSGTGGTEAFF,TGTGCCAGCAGACGAAGACCTAGCGGGACAGGGGGCACTGAAGCTTTCTTT
TRBV5-1,many,TRBD1,TRBJ2-5,CASSSQGAWETQYF,TGCGCCAGCAGCTCACAGGGGGCTTGGGAGACCCAGTACTTC
TRBV4-2,many,.,TRBJ2-3,CASSQDMVPLLGTDTQYF,TGTGCCAGCAGCCAAGATATGGTCCCCCTCCTCGGCACAGATACGCAGTATTTT
TRBV11-2,.,.,TRBJ2-1,CASSSWTVNNEQFF,TGTGCCAGCAGCTCCTGGACAGTTAACAATGAGCAGTTCTTC
TRBV19,.,TRBD1,TRBJ1-4,CASSSGTGVNEKLFF,TGTGCCAGTAGTTCAGGGACAGGAGTTAATGAAAAACTGTTTTTT
TRBV11-2,many,TRBD2,TRBJ2-5,CASSIRLAGGWVETQYF,TGTGCCAGCAGCATTAGACTAGCGGGAGGATGGGTGGAGACCCAGTACTTC
TRBV24-1,.,TRBD1,TRBJ2-7,CATSDPGQGYEQYF,TGTGCCACCAGTGATCCGGGACAGGGTTACGAGCAGTACTTC
TRBV12-3/TRBV12-4,.,.,TRBJ2-5,CASSFRRGAFQETQYF,TGTGCCAGCAGTTTCCGTCGCGGGGCGTTCCAAGAGACCCAGTACTTC
TRBV7-2,many,.,TRBJ2-1,CASSFGSTPYNEQFF,TGTGCCAGCAGCTTCGGGTCCACACCCTACAATGAGCAGTTCTTC
TRBV6-1,many,.,TRBJ2-1,CASSELAGAYYNEQFF,TGTGCCAGCAGTGAACTTGCAGGGGCATACTACAATGAGCAGTTCTTC
TRBV2,.,TRBD2,TRBJ2-1,CASGTSGRDEQFF,TGTGCCAGCGGGACTAGCGGGAGAGATGAGCAGTTCTTC
TRBV5-1,many,TRBD1,TRBJ1-2,CASSTPGQSYGYTF,TGCGCCAGCAGCACCCCGGGACAGTCCTATGGCTACACCTTC
TRBV2,.,TRBD2,TRBJ2-1,CASRGPQGLAGLNEQFF,TGTGCCAGCAGAGGACCCCAGGGACTAGCGGGTCTCAATGAGCAGTTCTTC
TRBV27,.,.,TRBJ1-5,CASSLCRAGNQPQHF,TGTGCCAGCAGTTTATGCAGGGCGGGCAATCAGCCCCAGCATTTT
TRBV19,.,TRBD2,TRBJ2-2,CAGIGTGTSGRRDTRELFF,TGTGCCGGTATCGGAACCGGGACTAGCGGGAGAAGGGACACCAGGGAGCTGTTTTTT
TRBV11-2,.,.,TRBJ2-5,CASSLRTGGGSQETQYF,TGTGCCAGCAGCTTACGAACAGGGGGAGGGTCCCAAGAGACCCAGTACTTC
TRBV30,many,.,TRBJ2-4,CASTDRSSKNIQYF,TGTGCCTCCACCGACAGGTCCTCAAAAAACATTCAGTACTTC
TRBV6-1,many,TRBD2,TRBJ2-1,CATRGTSGNEQFF,TGTGCCACCCGCGGGACTAGCGGAAATGAGCAGTTCTTC
TRBV28,.,TRBD1,TRBJ2-3,CASQGAASTDTQYF,TGTGCCAGCCAGGGGGCGGCTAGCACAGATACGCAGTATTTT
TRBV7-9,few,TRBD2,TRBJ2-2,CASSLLSGRGRGELFF,TGTGCCAGCAGCTTATTAAGCGGGAGGGGCCGCGGGGAGCTGTTTTTT
TRBV27,.,TRBD2,TRBJ2-7,CASSLYGAGGQYF,TGTGCCAGCAGTTTGTACGGGGCGGGGGGGCAGTACTTC